A single sample gave rise to the 30 T cell receptor beta chains below, sequenced in a study of shared clonotypes between healthy human individuals. Only in-frame clones appear in the TCRdb table, and some are missing; sequencing was by immunoSEQ multiplex PCR. The sample holds about 2.1 million clones, about 93% seen once. In the naive CD8 group, cells lacked CD45RO and were positively selected for CCR7, so terminally differentiated effector memory CD45RA+ cells were left out. Sequenced: naive CD8+ T cells from PBMCs. All receptors come from a man between 18 and 29 years old in good health. Some clones in this sample may be carry-over from other donors' samples.

This chain joins TRBV27 and TRBJ2-7; 10 bases fit TRBD1. V gave up 3 bases and J gave up 2 bases; unmatched junction bases: 4. There are 15 residues in the CDR3. The germline gives CDR1 MNHEY, CDR2 SMNVEV (reference sequence). The CDR3 is CASSFTGTGAYEQYF. In DNA, the CDR3 is TGTGCCAGCAGTTTCACGGGGACAGGGGCCTACGAGCAGTACTTC.

A note on this clone: Other nucleotide sequences in the sample specify the same CDR3. The rearrangement links TRBV29-1 to TRBJ2-2; no clear D. This CDR3 has 12 residues. CDR1 and CDR2 from the germline V gene are SQVTM and ANQGSEA. Deletions cut 4 bases from V and 2 bases from J, with 5 bases between. The CDR3 bases are TGCAGCGTTGCTACAAACACCGGGGAGCTGTTTTTT. This encodes CSVATNTGELFF.

V gene TRBV7-9 combines with J gene TRBJ2-7; TRBD1 might be the D (6 bases). Between the trimmed V and J ends, which lost 1 base and 2 bases, there was a span of 15 bases. This CDR3 region has 16 residues. Germline assignment: CDR1 SEHNR and CDR2 FQNEAQ (reference sequence). This chain's CDR3 is CASSLGRTELTYEQYF. In DNA, the CDR3 is TGTGCCAGCAGCTTAGGAAGGACAGAGCTTACCTACGAGCAGTACTTC.

The rearrangement joins TRBV4-1 to TRBJ2-5; 8 bases are shared with TRBD2. CDR1 and CDR2 (germline): MGHRA, YSYEKL. V lost 4 bases to trimming and J lost 4 bases; unmatched junction nucleotides: 5. The length of the CDR3 is 14 residues. The CDR3 here is CASSPSGRRETQYF. The CDR3 nucleotides read TGCGCCAGCAGCCCGAGCGGGAGAAGAGAGACCCAGTACTTC.

CDR3 amino acids: CAISLTSGRAGYEQYF. In DNA, the CDR3 is TGTGCCATCAGCTTGACTAGCGGGAGGGCCGGCTACGAGCAGTACTTC. The genes are TRBV10-3 and TRBJ2-7, with 14 bases fitting TRBD2. CDR3 length equals 16 residues. Germline V gene lookup returns CDR1 ENHRY and CDR2 SYGVKD. V was pared by 6 bases and J by 3 bases, with 7 bases of the junction left unmatched.

This chain links TRBV28 with TRBJ2-7, with 12 bases fitting TRBD1. The CDR3 consists of 17 residues. CDR1 MDHEN and CDR2 SYDVKM come from the germline V gene. J gave up 4 bases and V 3 bases, and 10 bases lay outside the gene matches. The DNA for the CDR3 is TGTGCCAGCAGTTTCCCATCCCGGGACAGGGGGCTATACGAGCAGTACTTC. Its translation: CASSFPSRDRGLYEQYF.

This chain links TRBV4-1 with TRBJ2-3; D may correspond to TRBD1 or TRBD2 (5 bases each). V was clipped by 4 bases and J by 2 bases, with 16 bases between them. CDR3 size: 16 residues. Germline V gives CDR1 MGHRA, CDR2 YSYEKL. DNA of the CDR3: TGCGCCAGCAGCCTACCGGGACGGACAATCACAGATACGCAGTATTTT. As protein: CASSLPGRTITDTQYF.

J is TRBJ2-7 and V is TRBV11-2, with a weak D call TRBD1 (7 bases). The length of the CDR3 is 13 residues. The germline V gene has CDR1 SGHAT and CDR2 FQNNGV. V lost 5 bases, J lost 2 bases, and 10 bases lay in between. CDR3 nucleotide sequence: TGTGCCAGCAGCCCAGGGGGGACCTACGAGCAGTACTTC. Translation gives CASSPGGTYEQYF. Looking up the rest from reference TRBV11-2 and TRBJ2-7 gives the full variable domain: EAGVAQSPRYKIIEKRQSVAFWCNPISGHATLYWYQQILGQGPKLLIQFQNNGVVDDSQLPKDRFSAERLKGVDSTLKIQPAKLEDSAVYLCASSPGGTYEQYFGPGTRLTVT.

The chain recombines TRBV19 with TRBJ2-7, with TRBD2 matching 7 bases. CDR1 LNHDA and CDR2 SQIVND come from the germline V gene (reference sequence). CDR3 length equals 14 residues. V dropped 3 bases and J dropped 3; count of bases not matched to a gene: 5. The CDR3, as DNA: TGTGCCAGTAGTATGTTTCGCGGGAGCTACGAGCAGTACTTC. Translation gives CASSMFRGSYEQYF.

The J gene is TRBJ2-7, the V gene TRBV5-6; no firm D call. The CDR3 runs to 12 residues. Germline-derived CDR1 and CDR2 are SGHDT and YYEEEE. Trimming took off 4 bases at V and 6 bases at J, with 11 bases between the two ends. CDR3 in amino acids: CASSADELEQYF. The CDR3 DNA reads TGTGCCAGCAGCGCGGATGAGCTCGAGCAGTACTTC.

This clone was seen once. The chain links TRBV6-5 to TRBJ2-2; D unclear. There are 10 residues in the CDR3. CDR1 MNHEY and CDR2 SVGAGI come from the germline V gene. V gave up 11 bases and J gave up 8 bases, with 9 bases separating them. CDR3 in DNA: TGTGCCGCTTGGGGTGGGGAGCTGTTTTTT. It yields the protein CAAWGGELFF.

This chain joins TRBV4-1 and TRBJ2-1; 10 nucleotides agree with TRBD2. The CDR3 contains 20 residues. Germline V gene sequence: CDR1 MGHRA, CDR2 YSYEKL. V shed 4 bases, J shed 6 bases, and the junction held 21 bases outside the gene matches. In nucleotides, the CDR3 is TGCGCCAGCAGCCCCCGAAGCCAGGGGAGGATAGCGGGAGGTACCAATGAGCAGTTCTTC. Its translation: CASSPRSQGRIAGGTNEQFF.

The chain uses TRBV18 and TRBJ2-1; TRBD2 aligns across 7 bases. Germline CDR1 KGHSH, CDR2 LQKENI. The CDR3 length is 11 residues. With 6 bases clipped from V and 10 bases from J, the junction kept 3 bases outside the gene matches. The CDR3 DNA reads as TGTGCCAGCTCCCTGGGGGGGGAGCAGTTCTTC. Amino acid sequence: CASSLGGEQFF.

The chain uses TRBV11-1 and TRBJ2-7; D is undetermined. Trimming pared 5 bases from V and 6 bases from J, leaving 17 bases between. Looked up from germline, CDR1 is SGHAT and CDR2 is FQDESV (reference sequence). The CDR3 is 14 residues long. The CDR3 region has the DNA TGTGCCAGCAGCCCCCACCAAGGTCGCCTCGAGCAGTACTTC. Its protein product is CASSPHQGRLEQYF.

The chain carries TRBV4-1 and TRBJ1-2; 7 bases match TRBD1. The germline V gene has CDR1 MGHRA and CDR2 YSYEKL. The junction had 10 bases not matched to a gene; V was cut back by 1 base and J by 8 bases. The CDR3 is 15 residues long. For the CDR3, the DNA is TGCGCCAGCAGCCAAGGCGCTCGGGACAGCCAAGGCTACACCTTC. The encoded protein is CASSQGARDSQGYTF.

The DNA of the CDR3 is TGCGCCAGCAGCCGACACGACCAGGGTCAGCGGTTTGGCTACGAGCAGTACTTC. Its translation: CASSRHDQGQRFGYEQYF. The chain uses TRBV5-1 and TRBJ2-7; the D gene could be TRBD1 or TRBD2 (5 bases each). The V end lost 4 bases, the J end lost 3 bases, and 26 bases lay between the germline ends. Germline V lookup: CDR1 SGHRS, CDR2 YFSETQ. This CDR3 is built from 18 residues.

This chain uses TRBV10-3 with TRBJ2-1; D is possibly TRBD1 (6 bases). V was trimmed by 10 bases and J by 3 bases, leaving 13 bases between them. Germline loops: CDR1 ENHRY, CDR2 SYGVKD. The CDR3 is made up of 13 amino acids. For the CDR3, the DNA is TGTGCCACCCAGGGGACCCTCTACAATGAGCAGTTCTTC. Its translation: CATQGTLYNEQFF.

J is TRBJ2-7 and V is TRBV29-1; 7 nucleotides agree with TRBD1. V lost 5 bases, J lost 2 bases, and 9 bases stayed unmatched. Germline assignment: CDR1 SQVTM and CDR2 ANQGSEA. The CDR3 spans 14 residues. The CDR3 bases are TGCAGCGTTCTACTACAGGGGTTCGCCTACGAGCAGTACTTC. Translated, it gives CSVLLQGFAYEQYF.

This clone was recorded only once. V usage is TRBV10-3 and J usage is TRBJ2-7, with D perhaps being TRBD1 or TRBD2 (5 bases each). CDR3 length: 16 amino acids. Trimming took 1 base from V and 3 from J, leaving 16 bases between them. CDR1 and CDR2 from the germline V gene are ENHRY and SYGVKD. The CDR3 loop is CAISELTGTSHYEQYF. The CDR3, as DNA: TGTGCCATCAGTGAGTTGACGGGGACCTCCCACTACGAGCAGTACTTC.

This clone has just one count. The rearrangement joins TRBV9 to TRBJ2-7, with 9 bases identical to TRBD2. Germline assignment: CDR1 SGDLS and CDR2 YYNGEE. After removal of 5 bases from V and 0 bases from J, the junction contained 6 bases not matched to a gene. The CDR3 is 15 amino acids. The CDR3 loop is CASSPSGRLSYEQYF. Written as DNA, the CDR3 is TGTGCCAGCAGTCCAAGCGGGAGGCTCTCCTACGAGCAGTACTTC.

About this clone itself: Other DNA sequences of this sample code for an identical CDR3. The chain recombines TRBV7-9 with TRBJ2-7; possible D gene TRBD1, 6 bases. From germline, CDR1 is SEHNR and CDR2 FQNEAQ (reference sequence). The CDR3 has 12 residues. Trimming took off 4 bases at V and 4 bases at J, with 8 bases between the two ends. For the CDR3, the DNA is TGTGCCAGCAGCTCCGACAGGTACGAGCAGTACTTC. It specifies CASSSDRYEQYF.

The chain employs TRBV18 and TRBJ2-7; 9 bases are shared with TRBD1. Trimming cost V 5 bases and J 0 bases; bases outside gene matches: 5. Germline CDR1 KGHSH, CDR2 LQKENI. The CDR3 extends over 15 amino acids. In DNA, the CDR3 is TGTGCCAGCTCAAAGGACAGGGGCCGCTCCTACGAGCAGTACTTC. This codes for CASSKDRGRSYEQYF. The variable domain in full, with the rest retrieved from reference TRBV18 and TRBJ2-7, is NAGVMQNPRHLVRRRGQEARLRCSPMKGHSHVYWYRQLPEEGLKFMVYLQKENIIDESGMPKERFSAEFPKEGPSILRIQQVVRGDSAAYFCASSKDRGRSYEQYFGPGTRLTVT.

This chain links TRBV29-1 with TRBJ2-2; D is unclear. Per the germline V gene, CDR1 is SQVTM and CDR2 is ANQGSEA. The germline V and J ends were trimmed by 1 base and 6 bases, with 9 bases remaining between them. The CDR3 spans 13 residues. The CDR3 reads CSVEVRPPGELFF. The CDR3 DNA follows: TGCAGCGTTGAAGTCCGACCCCCCGGGGAGCTGTTTTTT.

This clone was observed a single time. The sample holds other DNA sequences that translate to the same CDR3. The rearrangement uses TRBV5-6 and TRBJ2-7; D gene uncertain. The V gene lost 3 bases and the J gene lost 3 bases, with 7 bases spanning the gap. Germline CDR1 SGHDT, CDR2 YYEEEE. The CDR3 runs to 12 residues. Here the CDR3 DNA reads TGTGCCAGCAGCTCGGACGACTACGAGCAGTACTTC. Translation: CASSSDDYEQYF.

The count of this clone is one. The chain couples TRBV5-1 to TRBJ1-1; the D gene is possibly TRBD1 (5 bases). V was cut by 4 bases and J by 0 bases, with 25 bases left in between. This CDR3 region has 19 residues. Germline CDR1 reads SGHRS; CDR2 reads YFSETQ. CDR3 amino acids: CASSPDWGLYSGVNTEAFF. CDR3 nucleotide sequence: TGCGCCAGCAGCCCAGACTGGGGCCTATACAGCGGAGTGAACACTGAAGCTTTCTTT. Variable domain in full (rest from reference TRBV5-1 and TRBJ1-1): KAGVTQTPRYLIKTRGQQVTLSCSPISGHRSVSWYQQTPGQGLQFLFEYFSETQRNKGNFPGRFSGRQFSNSRSEMNVSTLELGDSALYLCASSPDWGLYSGVNTEAFFGQGTRLTVV.

This clone has a single count. The chain is built from TRBV2 and TRBJ1-2; D remains ambiguous. The CDR3 is 13 residues long. Germline V gives CDR1 SNHLY, CDR2 FYNNEI. Trimming shortened V by 8 bases and J by 8 bases, and 18 bases separated the two germline ends. CDR3 in amino acids: CASGLSFSEGYTF. DNA for the CDR3: TGTGCCAGCGGGCTATCTTTTTCTGAGGGCTACACCTTC.

The chain recombines TRBV29-1 with TRBJ1-2, with TRBD1 identical over 7 bases. This CDR3 is 15 amino acids long. Germline V gives CDR1 SQVTM, CDR2 ANQGSEA. V lost 4 bases, J lost 3 bases, and 11 bases stayed unmatched. The CDR3, as DNA: TGCAGCGTTGGGGGTGAGGGGGCGCAATACTATGGCTACACCTTC. Its protein product is CSVGGEGAQYYGYTF.

The genes are TRBV10-3 and TRBJ1-2; D not resolved. This CDR3 region has 13 residues. Germline assignment: CDR1 ENHRY and CDR2 SYGVKD. V lost 9 bases to trimming and J lost 1 base, with 12 bases between them. CDR3 amino acids: CAIRTVDNYGYTF. The CDR3 nucleotides are TGTGCCATTCGGACGGTCGATAACTATGGCTACACCTTC.

The chain couples TRBV7-2 to TRBJ2-6, with 7 bases that match TRBD1. V was pared by 6 bases and J by 0 bases, with 5 bases of the junction left unmatched. This CDR3 is built from 16 residues. The germline gives CDR1 SGHTA, CDR2 FQGNSA. CDR3 residues: CASRPRQGSGANVLTF. The CDR3 DNA follows: TGTGCCAGCAGGCCTCGACAGGGCTCTGGGGCCAACGTCCTGACTTTC.

Comment on this clone: Other DNA sequences of this sample code for an identical CDR3. V usage is TRBV27 and J usage is TRBJ1-1, with D tentatively TRBD1 (5 bases). Trimming cost V 2 bases and J 4 bases, with 8 bases left between them. The germline V gene encodes CDR1 MNHEY and CDR2 SMNVEV (reference sequence). CDR3 size: 13 residues. The CDR3 loop reads CASSLGGVTEAFF. The CDR3 DNA follows: TGTGCCAGCAGTTTAGGGGGGGTCACTGAAGCTTTCTTT.